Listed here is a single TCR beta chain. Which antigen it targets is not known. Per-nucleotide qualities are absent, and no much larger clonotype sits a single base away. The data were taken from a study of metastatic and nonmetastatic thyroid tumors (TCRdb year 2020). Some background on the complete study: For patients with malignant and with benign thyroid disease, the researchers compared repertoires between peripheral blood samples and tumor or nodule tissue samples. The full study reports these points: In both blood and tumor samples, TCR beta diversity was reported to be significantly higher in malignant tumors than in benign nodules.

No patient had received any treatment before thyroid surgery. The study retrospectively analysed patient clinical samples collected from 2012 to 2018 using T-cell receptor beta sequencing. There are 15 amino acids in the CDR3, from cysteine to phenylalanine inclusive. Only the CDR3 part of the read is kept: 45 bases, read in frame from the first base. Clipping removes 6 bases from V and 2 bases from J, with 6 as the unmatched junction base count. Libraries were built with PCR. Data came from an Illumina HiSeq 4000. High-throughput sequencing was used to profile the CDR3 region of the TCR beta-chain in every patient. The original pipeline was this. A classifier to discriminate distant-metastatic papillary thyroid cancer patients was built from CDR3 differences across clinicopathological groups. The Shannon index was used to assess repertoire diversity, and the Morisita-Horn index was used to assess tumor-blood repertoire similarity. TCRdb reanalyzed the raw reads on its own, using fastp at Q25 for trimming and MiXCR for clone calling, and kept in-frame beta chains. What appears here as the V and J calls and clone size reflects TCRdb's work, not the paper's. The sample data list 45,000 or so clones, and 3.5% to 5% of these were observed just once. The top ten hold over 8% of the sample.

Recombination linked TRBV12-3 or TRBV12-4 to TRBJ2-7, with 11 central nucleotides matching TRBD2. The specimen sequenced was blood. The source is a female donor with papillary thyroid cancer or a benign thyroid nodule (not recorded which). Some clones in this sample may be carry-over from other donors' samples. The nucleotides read TGTGCCAGCAGCTCTTCACTAGCGGGGGCCTACGAGCAGTACTTC. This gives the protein CASSSSLAGAYEQYF.